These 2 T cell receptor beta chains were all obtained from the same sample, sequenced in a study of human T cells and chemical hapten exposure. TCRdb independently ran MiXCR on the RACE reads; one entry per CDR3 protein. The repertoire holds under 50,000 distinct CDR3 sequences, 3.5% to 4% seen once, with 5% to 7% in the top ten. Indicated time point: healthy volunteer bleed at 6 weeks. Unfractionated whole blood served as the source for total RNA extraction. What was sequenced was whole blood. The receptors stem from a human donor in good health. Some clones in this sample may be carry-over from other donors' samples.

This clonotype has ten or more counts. The CDR3 nucleotides read TGTGCCAGCAGTCCCCCCGGAAGGGGTGAGACTGAAGCTTTCTTT. Translated, it gives CASSPPGRGETEAFF. The rearrangement links TRBV28 to TRBJ1-1; a weak D match, TRBD1 (5 bases). Trimming cost V 5 bases and J 5 bases, with 18 bases left between them. The germline V gene encodes CDR1 MDHEN and CDR2 SYDVKM. The CDR3 consists of 15 residues. Variable domain in full (rest from reference TRBV28 and TRBJ1-1): DVKVTQSSRYLVKRTGEKVFLECVQDMDHENMFWYRQDPGLGLRLIYFSYDVKMKEKGDIPEGYSVSREKKERFSLILESASTNQTSMYLCASSPPGRGETEAFFGQGTRLTVV.

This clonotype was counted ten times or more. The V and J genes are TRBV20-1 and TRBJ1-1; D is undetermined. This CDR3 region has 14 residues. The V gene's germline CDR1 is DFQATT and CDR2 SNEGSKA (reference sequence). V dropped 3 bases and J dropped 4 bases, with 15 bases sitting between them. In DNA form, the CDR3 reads TGCAGTGCTAGGGCCGGGGAGCGTCCCACTGAAGCTTTCTTT. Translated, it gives CSARAGERPTEAFF.